This T cell receptor (beta chain) emerged from a study of cytomegalovirus exposure and HLA in healthy donors. Germline CDR1 is LNHDA and CDR2 is SQIVND (reference sequence). Trimming at V came to 0 bases and at J to 9 bases, leaving 8 bases not matched to a gene. CDR3 size: 15 residues. Primers for the PCR totalled 60 Vbeta and 13 Jbeta. The data were produced by immunoSEQ multiplex PCR, yet TCRdb's version contains in-frame clones alone and is incomplete. The table records 95,000 to 150,000 clones, approximately 75% of them present only once. The gene calls are TRBV19 and TRBJ2-1; 7 bases agree with TRBD1. Sequencing was performed on PBMCs. This TCR derives from a woman aged 45-60 years in good health and CMV-seronegative. The DNA of the CDR3 is TGTGCCAGTAGTATAGATCGACAGGGTAGAGGTGAGCAGTTCTTC. Amino acid sequence: CASSIDRQGRGEQFF.